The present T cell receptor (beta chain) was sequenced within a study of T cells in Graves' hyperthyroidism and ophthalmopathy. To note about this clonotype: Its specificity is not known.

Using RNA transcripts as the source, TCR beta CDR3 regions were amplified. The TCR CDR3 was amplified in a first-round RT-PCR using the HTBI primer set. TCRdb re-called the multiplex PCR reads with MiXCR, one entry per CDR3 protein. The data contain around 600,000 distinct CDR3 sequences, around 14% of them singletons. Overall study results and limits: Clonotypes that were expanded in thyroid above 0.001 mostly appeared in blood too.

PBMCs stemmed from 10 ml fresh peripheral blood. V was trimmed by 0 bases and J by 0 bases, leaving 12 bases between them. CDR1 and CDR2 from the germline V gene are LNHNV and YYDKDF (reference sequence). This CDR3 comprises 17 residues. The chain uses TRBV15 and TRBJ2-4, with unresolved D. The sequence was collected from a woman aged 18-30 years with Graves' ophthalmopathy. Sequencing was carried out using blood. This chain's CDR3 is CATSRDPMRLAKNIQYF. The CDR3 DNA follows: TGTGCCACCAGCAGAGATCCGATGAGGTTAGCCAAAAACATTCAGTACTTC.